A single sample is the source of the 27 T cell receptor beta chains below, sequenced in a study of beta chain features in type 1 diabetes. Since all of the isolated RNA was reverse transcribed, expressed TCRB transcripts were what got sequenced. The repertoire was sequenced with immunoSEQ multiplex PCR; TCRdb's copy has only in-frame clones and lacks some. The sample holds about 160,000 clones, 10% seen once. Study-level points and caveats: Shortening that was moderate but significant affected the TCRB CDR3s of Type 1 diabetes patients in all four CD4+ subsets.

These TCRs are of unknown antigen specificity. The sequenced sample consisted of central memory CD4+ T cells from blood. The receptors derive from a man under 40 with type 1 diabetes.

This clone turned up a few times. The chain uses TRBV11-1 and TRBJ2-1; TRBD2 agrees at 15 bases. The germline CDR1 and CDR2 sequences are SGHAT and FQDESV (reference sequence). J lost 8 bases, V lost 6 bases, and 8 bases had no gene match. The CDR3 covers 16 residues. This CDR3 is CASSSRTSGRGDEQFF. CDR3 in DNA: TGTGCCAGCAGTTCCCGGACTAGCGGGAGGGGGGATGAGCAGTTCTTC.

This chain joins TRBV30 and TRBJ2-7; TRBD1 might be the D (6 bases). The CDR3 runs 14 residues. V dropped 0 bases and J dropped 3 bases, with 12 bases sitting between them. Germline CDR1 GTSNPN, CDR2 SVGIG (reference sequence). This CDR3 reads CAWSVLTGIYEQYF. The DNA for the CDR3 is TGTGCCTGGAGTGTACTCACAGGGATCTACGAGCAGTACTTC.

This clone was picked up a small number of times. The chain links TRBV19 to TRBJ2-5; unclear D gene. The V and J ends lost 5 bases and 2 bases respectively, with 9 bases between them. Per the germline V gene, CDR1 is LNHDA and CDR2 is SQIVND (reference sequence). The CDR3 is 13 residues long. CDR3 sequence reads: CASSRNLQETQYF. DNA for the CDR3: TGTGCCAGTAGTCGCAACCTACAAGAGACCCAGTACTTC.

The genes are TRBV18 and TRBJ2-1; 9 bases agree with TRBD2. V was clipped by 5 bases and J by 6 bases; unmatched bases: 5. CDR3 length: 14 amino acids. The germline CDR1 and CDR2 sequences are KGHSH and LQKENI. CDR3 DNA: TGTGCCAGCTCATCTCAGCGGGAGGCCAATGAGCAGTTCTTC. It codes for CASSSQREANEQFF.

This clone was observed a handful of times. The CDR3 DNA reads TGTGCCAGCAGCCCGTCGGACAGGAACTATGGCTACACCTTC. This sequence encodes CASSPSDRNYGYTF. This sequence joins TRBV4-2 and TRBJ1-2; 7 bases line up with TRBD1. The CDR3 runs 14 residues. V lost 4 bases to trimming and J lost 2 bases; unmatched junction nucleotides: 4. CDR1 and CDR2 from the germline V gene are LGHNA and YNFKEQ.

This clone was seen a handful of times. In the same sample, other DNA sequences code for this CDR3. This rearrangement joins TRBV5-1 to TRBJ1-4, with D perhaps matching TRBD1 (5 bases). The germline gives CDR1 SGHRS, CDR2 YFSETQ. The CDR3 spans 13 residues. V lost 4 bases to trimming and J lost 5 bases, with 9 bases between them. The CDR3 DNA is TGCGCCAGCAGCGAAGGACAAAATGAAAAACTGTTTTTT. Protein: CASSEGQNEKLFF.

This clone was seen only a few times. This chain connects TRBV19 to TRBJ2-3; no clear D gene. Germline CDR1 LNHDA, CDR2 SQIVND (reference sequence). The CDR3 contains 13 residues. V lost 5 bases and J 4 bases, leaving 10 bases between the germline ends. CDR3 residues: CASSPRSPDTQYF. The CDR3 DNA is TGTGCCAGTAGTCCCCGGAGCCCAGATACGCAGTATTTT.

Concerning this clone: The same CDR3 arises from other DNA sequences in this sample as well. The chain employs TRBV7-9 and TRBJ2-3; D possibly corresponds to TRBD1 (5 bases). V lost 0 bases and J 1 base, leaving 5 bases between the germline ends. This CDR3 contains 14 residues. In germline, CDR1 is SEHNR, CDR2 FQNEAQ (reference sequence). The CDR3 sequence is CASSLARGTDTQYF. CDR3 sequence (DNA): TGTGCCAGCAGCTTAGCCAGGGGCACAGATACGCAGTATTTT.

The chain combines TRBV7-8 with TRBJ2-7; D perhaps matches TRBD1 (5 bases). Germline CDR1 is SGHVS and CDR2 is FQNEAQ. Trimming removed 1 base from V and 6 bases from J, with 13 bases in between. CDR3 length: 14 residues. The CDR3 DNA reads TGTGCCAGCAGCTTAGGCCAGGGAAGGGGCGAGCAGTACTTC. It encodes CASSLGQGRGEQYF.

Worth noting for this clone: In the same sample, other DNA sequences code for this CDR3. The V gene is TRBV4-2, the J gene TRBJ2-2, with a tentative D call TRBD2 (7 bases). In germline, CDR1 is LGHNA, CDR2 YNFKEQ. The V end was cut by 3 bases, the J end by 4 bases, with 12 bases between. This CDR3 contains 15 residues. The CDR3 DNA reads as TGTGCCAGCAGCCAGGGGGGAGGGGGCACCGGGGAGCTGTTTTTT. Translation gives CASSQGGGGTGELFF.

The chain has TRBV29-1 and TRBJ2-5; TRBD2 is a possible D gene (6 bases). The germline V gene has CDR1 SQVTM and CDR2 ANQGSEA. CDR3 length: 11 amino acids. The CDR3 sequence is CSAGPQETQYF. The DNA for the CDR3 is TGCAGTGCGGGGCCCCAAGAGACCCAGTACTTC.

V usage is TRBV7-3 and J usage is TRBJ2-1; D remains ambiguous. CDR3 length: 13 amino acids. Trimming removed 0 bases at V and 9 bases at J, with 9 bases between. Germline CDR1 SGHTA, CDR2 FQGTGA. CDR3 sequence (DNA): TGTGCCAGCAGCTTAACTTGGTCCGGTGAGCAGTTCTTC. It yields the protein CASSLTWSGEQFF.

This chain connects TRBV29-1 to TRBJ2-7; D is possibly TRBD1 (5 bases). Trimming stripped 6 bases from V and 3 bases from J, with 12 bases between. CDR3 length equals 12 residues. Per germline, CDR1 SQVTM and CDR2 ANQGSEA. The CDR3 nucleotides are TGCAGCGTGTCCCTGACAGACTACGAGCAGTACTTC. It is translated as CSVSLTDYEQYF.

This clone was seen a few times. The CDR3 DNA reads TGTGCCAGCTCACCACTCCGCGGGGGAAACACCGGGGAGCTGTTTTTT. This codes for CASSPLRGGNTGELFF. The chain links TRBV18 to TRBJ2-2, with 7 bases identical to TRBD2. The length of the CDR3 is 16 residues. From germline, CDR1 is KGHSH and CDR2 LQKENI. V trimming: 1 base; J trimming: 2 bases; junction bases outside the gene matches: 4.

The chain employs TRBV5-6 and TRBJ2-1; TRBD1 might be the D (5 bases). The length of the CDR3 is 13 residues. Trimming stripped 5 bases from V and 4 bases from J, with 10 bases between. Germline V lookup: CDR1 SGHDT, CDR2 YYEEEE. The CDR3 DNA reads TGTGCCAGCAGAATAGACAGTTACAATGAGCAGTTCTTC. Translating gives CASRIDSYNEQFF.

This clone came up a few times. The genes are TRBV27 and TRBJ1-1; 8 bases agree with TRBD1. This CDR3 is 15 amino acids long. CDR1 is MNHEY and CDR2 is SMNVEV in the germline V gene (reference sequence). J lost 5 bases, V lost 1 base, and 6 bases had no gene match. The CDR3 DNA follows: TGTGCCAGCAGTTTATACCGACAGGGGCAGACTGAAGCTTTCTTT. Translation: CASSLYRQGQTEAFF.

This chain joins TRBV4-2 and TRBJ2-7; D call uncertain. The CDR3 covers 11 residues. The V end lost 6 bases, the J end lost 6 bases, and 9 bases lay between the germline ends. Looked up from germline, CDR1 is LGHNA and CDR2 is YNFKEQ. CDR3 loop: CASSQHSEQYF. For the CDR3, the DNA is TGTGCCAGCAGTCAGCACAGCGAGCAGTACTTC.

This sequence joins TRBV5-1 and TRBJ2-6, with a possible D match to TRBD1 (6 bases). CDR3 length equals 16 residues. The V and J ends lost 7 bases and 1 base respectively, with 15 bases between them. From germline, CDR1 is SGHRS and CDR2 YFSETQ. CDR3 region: CASFTTGSSGANVLTF. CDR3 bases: TGCGCCAGCTTCACGACAGGCTCGTCTGGGGCCAACGTCCTGACTTTC.

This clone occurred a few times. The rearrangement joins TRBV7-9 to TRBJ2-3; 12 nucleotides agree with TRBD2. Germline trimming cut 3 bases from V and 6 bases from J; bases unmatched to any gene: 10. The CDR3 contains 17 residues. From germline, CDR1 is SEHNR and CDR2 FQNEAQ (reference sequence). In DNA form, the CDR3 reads TGTGCCAGCAGCTTTTCGCTAGCGGGAGGGCCGGACGATACGCAGTATTTT. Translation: CASSFSLAGGPDDTQYF.

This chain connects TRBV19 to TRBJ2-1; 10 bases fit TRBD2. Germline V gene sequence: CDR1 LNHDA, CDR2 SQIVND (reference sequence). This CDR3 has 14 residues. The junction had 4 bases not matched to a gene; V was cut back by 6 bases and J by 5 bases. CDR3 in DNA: TGTGCCAGTAGATCTAGCGGGAGCCACAATGAGCAGTTCTTC. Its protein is CASRSSGSHNEQFF.

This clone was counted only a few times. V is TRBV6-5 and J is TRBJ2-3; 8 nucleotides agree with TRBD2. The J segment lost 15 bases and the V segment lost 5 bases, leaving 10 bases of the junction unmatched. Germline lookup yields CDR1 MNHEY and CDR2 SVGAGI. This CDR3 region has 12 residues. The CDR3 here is CASSEASSGGYF. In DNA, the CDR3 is TGTGCCAGCAGTGAAGCCTCGAGCGGGGGATATTTT.

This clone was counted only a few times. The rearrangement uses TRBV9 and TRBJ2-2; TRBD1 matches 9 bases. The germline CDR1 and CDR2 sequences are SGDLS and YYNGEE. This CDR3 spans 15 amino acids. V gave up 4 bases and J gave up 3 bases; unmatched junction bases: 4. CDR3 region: CASSTDRGHTGELFF. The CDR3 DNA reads TGTGCCAGCAGCACGGACAGGGGCCACACCGGGGAGCTGTTTTTT.

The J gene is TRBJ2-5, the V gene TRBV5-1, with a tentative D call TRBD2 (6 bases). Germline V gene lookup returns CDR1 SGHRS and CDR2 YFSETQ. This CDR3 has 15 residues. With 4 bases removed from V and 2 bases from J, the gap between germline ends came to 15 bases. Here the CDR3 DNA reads TGCGCCAGCAGCGCCCGGGGTAGCGGTCAAGAGACCCAGTACTTC. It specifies CASSARGSGQETQYF.

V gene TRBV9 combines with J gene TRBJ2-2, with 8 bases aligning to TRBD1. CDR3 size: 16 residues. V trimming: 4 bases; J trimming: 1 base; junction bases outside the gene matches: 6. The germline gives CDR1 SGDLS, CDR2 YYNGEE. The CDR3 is CASSPIGTGNTGELFF. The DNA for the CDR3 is TGTGCCAGCAGCCCCATTGGGACAGGGAACACCGGGGAGCTGTTTTTT. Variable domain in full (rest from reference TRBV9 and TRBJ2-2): DSGVTQTPKHLITATGQRVTLRCSPRSGDLSVYWYQQSLDQGLQFLIQYYNGEERAKGNILERFSAQQFPDLHSELNLSSLELGDSALYFCASSPIGTGNTGELFFGEGSRLTVL.

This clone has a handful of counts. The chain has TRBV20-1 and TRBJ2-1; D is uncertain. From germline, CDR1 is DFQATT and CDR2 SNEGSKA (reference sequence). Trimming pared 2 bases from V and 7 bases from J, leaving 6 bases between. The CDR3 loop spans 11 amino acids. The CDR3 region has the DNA TGCAGTGCTAGACGCGTGAATGAGCAGTTCTTC. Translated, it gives CSARRVNEQFF.

The chain's CDR3 is CASSRSGTSYNEQFF. The CDR3 DNA sequence: TGTGCCAGCAGTCGTAGCGGGACCTCCTACAATGAGCAGTTCTTC. This sequence joins TRBV7-9 and TRBJ2-1; 8 positions agree with TRBD2. In germline, CDR1 is SEHNR, CDR2 FQNEAQ (reference sequence). Trimming at V came to 6 bases and at J to 0 bases, leaving 4 bases not matched to a gene. The CDR3 runs to 15 residues.

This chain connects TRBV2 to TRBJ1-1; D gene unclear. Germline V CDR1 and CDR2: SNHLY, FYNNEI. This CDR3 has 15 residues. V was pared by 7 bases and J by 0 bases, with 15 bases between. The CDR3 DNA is TGTGCCAGCACCTTAGGCGGGTTGATGAACACTGAAGCTTTCTTT. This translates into CASTLGGLMNTEAFF.